The clone carrying this TCR beta chain was recorded many times. Its antigen remains unidentified. The record originates from a study of regulatory T cells in long-lasting Graves disease. The time point was: newly diagnosed GD, antithyroid drugs for less than 3 months. TCR sequences were obtained from RNA taken from PBMCs. Study-level results: The persistent group shared around 2,600 public clonotypes, more than the roughly 970 shared by new patients. Favored gene segments in persistent disease were TRBV28, TRBJ1-2 and TRBJ2-5.

V gave up 6 bases and J gave up 4 bases; unmatched junction bases: 7. The CDR3 contains 14 residues. Researchers made TCR beta libraries by using iRepertoire HTBI primers and running Arm-PCR on CDR3 regions. TCRdb recomputed calls from the multiplex PCR reads with MiXCR, one row per CDR3 protein. Seen here are around 360,000 distinct CDR3 sequences, 15% to 20% observed once, and the top ten hold 20% to 25%. These data are also associated with another study on T cells in Graves' hyperthyroidism and ophthalmopathy.

The receptor was isolated from a woman in her late teens or twenties with Graves disease. V gene TRBV12-3 or TRBV12-4 combines with J gene TRBJ1-1; 8 positions agree with TRBD1. The sequencing used peripheral blood mononuclear cells (PBMCs), collected at new diagnosis, from a patient treated with antithyroid drugs. This CDR3 reads CASRQGQGSTEAFF. For the CDR3, the DNA is TGTGCCAGCAGACAAGGACAGGGATCCACTGAAGCTTTCTTT.